Given below is one T cell receptor (beta chain) in context. The antigen remains unidentified. Multiple V-beta primers and a C-beta primer amplified TCRB from RNA. TCRB-specific cDNA synthesis used about 0.5 ug of total RNA. TCRdb reprocessed the multiplex PCR reads with MiXCR, giving one entry per CDR3 protein. Among some 15,000 distinct CDR3 sequences listed, over 65% were seen once. This record comes from a study of tumor-infiltrating lymphocytes in glioblastoma multiforme. Study observations and caveats: No surface-marker sorting into functional T cell subtypes was done. Unequal TCR RNA per T cell might skew measured clone sizes. The TCR and somatic mutation analysis included just one glioblastoma patient.

The CDR3 contains 12 residues. In germline, CDR1 is KGHDR, CDR2 SFDVKD. V was clipped by 4 bases and J by 8 bases, with 11 bases between them. The sample taken for sequencing was brain tumor tissue. The chain uses TRBV24-1 and TRBJ2-7, with D maybe TRBD2 (5 bases). The clonotype comes from a male donor with glioblastoma. CDR3 sequence reads: CATSESGNKQYF. The CDR3, as DNA: TGTGCCACCAGTGAATCGGGGAACAAGCAGTACTTC.